This T cell receptor (beta chain) appears in the sequencing data of a study of post-analysis software for immune sequencing data. Overall study: The disease courses spanned relapsing-remitting, secondary progressive and progressive-relapsing forms of multiple sclerosis.

Unique molecular identifiers were carried by the TCR beta cDNA libraries. T cells numbering about 0.9 to 11 million gave rise to around 460,000 cDNA molecules. TCRdb used MiXCR to reprocess the PCR reads, holding one entry per CDR3 protein. The repertoire holds under 200,000 distinct CDR3 sequences, with 25% to 30% as singletons. Trimming took off 5 bases at V and 0 bases at J, with 7 bases between the two ends. CDR1 SNHLY and CDR2 FYNNEI come from the germline V gene. The CDR3 has 13 residues. This clonotype was picked up many times. Antigen unknown. General study points: There was significantly lower normalized Chao1 diversity in multiple sclerosis patients than in controls. Under the F measure, samples that were prepared in one batch clustered strongly together. Comparison of patients with controls showed five TRBV segments more frequent in patients, TRBV5-6, TRBV5-1 and TRBV20-1 among them.

This TCR was recovered from a girl younger than 18 with multiple sclerosis. Specimen: blood. The V and J genes are TRBV2 and TRBJ2-5; D not resolved. The chain's CDR3 is CASSRMYQETQYF. CDR3 DNA: TGTGCCAGCAGTCGCATGTACCAAGAGACCCAGTACTTC.